These 19 T cell receptor beta chains share one sample of origin, sequenced in a study of early T cells in non-severe SARS-CoV-2 infection. TCRdb called the 5' RACE reads again in MiXCR, with one record for every CDR3 protein. The top ten hold 9% to 10% of the sample, which has nearly 9,500 distinct CDR3 sequences, 4% to 6% seen once. The sequencing input was whole blood. These receptor sequences come from an adult who was a healthcare worker with PCR-confirmed SARS-CoV-2 infection or an uninfected control (not recorded which).

This clonotype was seen repeatedly, ten times or more. V usage is TRBV29-1 and J usage is TRBJ2-3; a weak D match, TRBD2 (7 bases). The CDR3 totals 13 residues. Germline CDR1 SQVTM, CDR2 ANQGSEA. V gave up 7 bases and J gave up 3 bases, with 14 bases separating them. The CDR3 loop reads CSADGGLTDTQYF. Written as DNA, the CDR3 is TGCAGCGCGGACGGGGGGCTGACAGATACGCAGTATTTT.

As regards this clonotype: Possible read error: a much larger clone is one base away. The chain employs TRBV11-3 and TRBJ1-6, with D possibly matching TRBD1 (5 bases). This CDR3 is 13 amino acids long. V lost 4 bases, J lost 9 bases, and 10 bases lay in between. CDR1 SGHNT and CDR2 YENEEA come from the germline V gene. The CDR3 spells CASSSDKVSPLHF. The CDR3 coding sequence is TGTGCCAGCAGCTCGGACAAGGTTTCACCCCTCCACTTT. The full variable domain, rest sourced from reference TRBV11-3 and TRBJ1-6, is EAGVVQSPRYKIIEKKQPVAFWCNPISGHNTLYWYLQNLGQGPELLIRYENEEAVDDSQLPKDRFSAERLKGVDSTLKIQPAELGDSAVYLCASSSDKVSPLHFGNGTRLTVT.

In its sample, this clonotype was seen many times. The chain recombines TRBV19 with TRBJ2-2; 14 nucleotides agree with TRBD2. Per germline, CDR1 LNHDA and CDR2 SQIVND (reference sequence). This CDR3 is built from 17 residues. Trimming removed 6 bases from V and 5 bases from J; junction bases left unmatched: 8. The CDR3 coding sequence is TGTGCCAGTAGGGGGACTAGCGGGAGAGGGAGGACCGGGGAGCTGTTTTTT. Its protein product is CASRGTSGRGRTGELFF.

This clonotype was recorded many times. The V gene is TRBV29-1, the J gene TRBJ2-5; D might be TRBD1 or TRBD2, each matching 6 bases. Germline loops: CDR1 SQVTM, CDR2 ANQGSEA. V lost 3 bases and J lost 5, with 13 bases in between. The CDR3 has 13 amino acids. CDR3 DNA sequence: TGCAGCGTTGAGAGGGGGGCGGAGGAGACCCAGTACTTC. Its translation is CSVERGAEETQYF.

The sample holds many counts of this clonotype. This rearrangement joins TRBV11-1 to TRBJ2-1; a weak D match, TRBD2 (7 bases). Germline V gene lookup returns CDR1 SGHAT and CDR2 FQDESV (reference sequence). The CDR3 sequence is 14 residues long. V lost 5 bases and J lost 9, with 17 bases in between. CDR3 bases: TGTGCCAGCAGCCGACGGGGGGCCTCTAGTGAGCAGTTCTTC. It translates to CASSRRGASSEQFF.

By share, this clonotype counts as medium-sized. One end of the junction fails to match germline, which may point to a read error. This chain connects TRBV9 to TRBJ1-3; D is unresolved. The germline CDR1 and CDR2 sequences are SGDLS and YYNGEE. This CDR3 spans 14 amino acids. CDR3 region: CASSVDTSENTIYF. Written as DNA, the CDR3 is TGTGCCAGCAGCGTAGACACCTCTGAAAACACCATATATTTT.

Within the sample, this clonotype is medium-sized. The chain links TRBV24-1 to TRBJ2-1, with 14 bases that match TRBD2. The CDR3 has 16 residues. The V gene end was trimmed by 5 bases and the J gene end by 8 bases; junction bases not matched to a gene: 7. CDR1 is KGHDR, CDR2 SFDVKD, per germline. CDR3 nucleotides: TGTGCCACCAGTGGATTCGGGACTAGCGGGGGCTATGAGCAGTTCTTC. Its protein is CATSGFGTSGGYEQFF.

By share, this clonotype counts as medium-sized. The rearrangement links TRBV20-1 to TRBJ2-7; TRBD1 might be the D (5 bases). Per the germline V gene, CDR1 is DFQATT and CDR2 is SNEGSKA (reference sequence). V lost 3 bases, J lost 5 bases, and 14 bases lay in between. The CDR3 spans 13 residues. The CDR3, as DNA: TGCAGTGCTAGTAAGGGGAAGGTCGACGAGCAGTACTTC. As protein: CSASKGKVDEQYF.

The V call is TRBV10-3, the J call TRBJ2-5; D is unresolved. The CDR3 covers 13 residues. The ends were cut back, 2 bases at V and 1 base at J, with 5 bases in the middle. Germline V gene lookup returns CDR1 ENHRY and CDR2 SYGVKD. As DNA, the CDR3 is TGTGCCATCAGTGAGACTCCCCAAGAGACCCAGTACTTC. It translates to CAISETPQETQYF.

At least ten counts were recorded for this clonotype. The chain employs TRBV20-1 and TRBJ1-1; 9 bases are shared with TRBD1. This CDR3 has 16 amino acids. Trimming removed 2 bases from V and 11 bases from J; junction bases left unmatched: 18. The germline CDR1 and CDR2 sequences are DFQATT and SNEGSKA (reference sequence). The CDR3, as DNA: TGCAGTGCTAGAAACGTCGGGGGGACAGGGTCTACTAGGGCTTTCTTT. This codes for CSARNVGGTGSTRAFF.

The rearrangement joins TRBV4-1 to TRBJ1-6, with a weak D call TRBD1 (5 bases). This CDR3 region has 16 residues. Trimming stripped 2 bases from V and 9 bases from J, with 17 bases between. From germline, CDR1 is MGHRA and CDR2 YSYEKL. The CDR3 nucleotides are TGCGCCAGCAGCCAATCAGGGAAGCTAAGCGTTTCACCCCTCCACTTT. This translates into CASSQSGKLSVSPLHF.

This clonotype showed up many times. The chain recombines TRBV18 with TRBJ2-1; 10 bases are a match to TRBD2. Germline CDR1 reads KGHSH; CDR2 reads LQKENI. V lost 3 bases to trimming and J lost 4 bases; unmatched junction nucleotides: 12. This CDR3 contains 18 residues. CDR3 sequence reads: CASSPTLVSGRNYNEQFF. The CDR3 DNA sequence: TGTGCCAGCTCACCGACCCTCGTTAGCGGGAGGAATTACAATGAGCAGTTCTTC.

This clonotype qualifies as medium-sized. The chain uses TRBV4-3 and TRBJ2-2, with TRBD2 identical over 9 bases. Germline V gene sequence: CDR1 LGHNA, CDR2 YSLEER. The V gene end was trimmed by 1 base and the J gene end by 2 bases; junction bases not matched to a gene: 17. The CDR3 has 21 amino acids. CDR3 nucleotide sequence: TGCGCCAGCAGCCAAGCCCTATCCTATGGACTAGCGAGATCCAACACCGGGGAGCTGTTTTTT. Translation gives CASSQALSYGLARSNTGELFF.

The J gene is TRBJ2-7, the V gene TRBV7-9; D is unresolved. Trimming pared 3 bases from V and 0 bases from J, leaving 6 bases between. The germline gives CDR1 SEHNR, CDR2 FQNEAQ (reference sequence). This CDR3 has 13 amino acids. CDR3 in DNA: TGTGCCAGCAGCTTCTCCAGCTCCTACGAGCAGTACGTC. It translates to CASSFSSSYEQYV.

This clonotype has a count of ten or more. The gene calls are TRBV20-1 and TRBJ2-7; tentative D call: TRBD1 (6 bases). Trimming left V 5 bases short and J 3 bases short, with 14 bases between. This CDR3 spans 13 amino acids. Germline CDR1 is DFQATT and CDR2 is SNEGSKA (reference sequence). Here the CDR3 DNA reads TGCAGTGCTGTCCAGGGGTCGATCTACGAGCAGTACTTC. Encoded protein: CSAVQGSIYEQYF.

This clonotype came up many times. The chain recombines TRBV19 with TRBJ2-3; tentatively, D is TRBD1 (6 bases). Trimming pared 10 bases from V and 6 bases from J, leaving 14 bases between. Germline values: CDR1 LNHDA, CDR2 SQIVND (reference sequence). The CDR3 spans 12 residues. CDR3 sequence reads: CAKRTVKDTQYF. The CDR3 DNA reads as TGTGCCAAAAGGACAGTCAAGGATACGCAGTATTTT.

This clonotype was recorded many times. The chain is built from TRBV30 and TRBJ2-7; no definite D call. Germline CDR1 reads GTSNPN; CDR2 reads SVGIG (reference sequence). The CDR3 extends over 12 amino acids. Trimming took 1 base from V and 3 from J, leaving 7 bases between them. DNA of the CDR3: TGTGCCTGGAGTGCCGCCCTCTACGAGCAGTACTTC. It yields the protein CAWSAALYEQYF.

Ten or more counts support this clonotype. The chain couples TRBV4-1 to TRBJ2-3; TRBD2 agrees at 10 bases. This CDR3 region has 18 residues. Germline CDR1 MGHRA, CDR2 YSYEKL. V shed 0 bases, J shed 1 base, and the junction held 7 bases outside the gene matches. The CDR3 coding sequence is TGCGCCAGCAGCCAAGATCCTAGCGGGAGTAGGGGCACAGATACGCAGTATTTT. This codes for CASSQDPSGSRGTDTQYF.

This clonotype was counted at least ten times. The chain couples TRBV20-1 to TRBJ1-2, with D tentatively TRBD1 (5 bases). Germline V gene lookup returns CDR1 DFQATT and CDR2 SNEGSKA (reference sequence). The CDR3 covers 13 residues. The ends were cut back, 6 bases at V and 4 bases at J, with 15 bases in the middle. CDR3 sequence: CSAPGPGSYGYTF. Here the CDR3 DNA reads TGCAGTGCGCCCGGCCCAGGGTCCTATGGCTACACCTTC.